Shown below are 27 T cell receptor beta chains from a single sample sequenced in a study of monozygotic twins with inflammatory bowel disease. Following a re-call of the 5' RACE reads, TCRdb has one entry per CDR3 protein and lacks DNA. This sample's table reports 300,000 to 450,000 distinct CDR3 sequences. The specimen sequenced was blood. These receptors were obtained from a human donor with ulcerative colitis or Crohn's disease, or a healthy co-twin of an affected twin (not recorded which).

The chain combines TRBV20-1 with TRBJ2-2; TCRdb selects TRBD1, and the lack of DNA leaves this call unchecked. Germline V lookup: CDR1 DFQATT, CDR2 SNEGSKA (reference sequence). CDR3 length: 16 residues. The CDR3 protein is CSASDLRDRSEGELFF.

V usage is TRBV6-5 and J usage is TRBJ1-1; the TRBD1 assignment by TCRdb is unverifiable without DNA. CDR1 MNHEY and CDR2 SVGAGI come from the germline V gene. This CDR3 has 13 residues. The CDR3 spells CASRWNRDTEAFF.

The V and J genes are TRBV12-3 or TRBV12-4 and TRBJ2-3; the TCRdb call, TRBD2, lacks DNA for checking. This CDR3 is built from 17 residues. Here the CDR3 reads CASRLGVAGGPADTQYF.

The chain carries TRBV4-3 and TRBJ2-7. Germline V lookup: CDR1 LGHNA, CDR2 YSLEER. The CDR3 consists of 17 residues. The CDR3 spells CASSQGPGNLGNYEQYF.

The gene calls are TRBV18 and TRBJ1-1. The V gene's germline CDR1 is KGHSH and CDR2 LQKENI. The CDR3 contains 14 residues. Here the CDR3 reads CASSPPGPNTEAFF.

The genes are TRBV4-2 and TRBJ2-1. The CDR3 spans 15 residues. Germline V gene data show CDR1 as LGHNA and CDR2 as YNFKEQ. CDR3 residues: CASSQGQRSYNEQFF.

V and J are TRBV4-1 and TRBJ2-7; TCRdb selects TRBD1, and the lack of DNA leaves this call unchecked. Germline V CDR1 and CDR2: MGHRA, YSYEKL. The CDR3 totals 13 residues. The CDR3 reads CASRSTGFYEQYF.

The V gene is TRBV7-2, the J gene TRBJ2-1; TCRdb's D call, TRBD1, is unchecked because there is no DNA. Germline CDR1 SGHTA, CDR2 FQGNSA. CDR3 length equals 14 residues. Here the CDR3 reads CASKGGQGYNEQFF.

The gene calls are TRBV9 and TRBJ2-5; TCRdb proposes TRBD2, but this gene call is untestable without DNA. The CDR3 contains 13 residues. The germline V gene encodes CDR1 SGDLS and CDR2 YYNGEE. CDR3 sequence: CASSESGWETQYF.

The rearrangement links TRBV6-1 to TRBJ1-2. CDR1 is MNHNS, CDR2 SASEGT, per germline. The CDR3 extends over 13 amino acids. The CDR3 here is CASSSRNNYGYTF.

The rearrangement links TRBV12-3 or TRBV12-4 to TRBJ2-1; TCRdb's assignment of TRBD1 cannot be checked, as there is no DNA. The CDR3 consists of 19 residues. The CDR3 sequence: CASSPGQGPTFVSYNEQFF.

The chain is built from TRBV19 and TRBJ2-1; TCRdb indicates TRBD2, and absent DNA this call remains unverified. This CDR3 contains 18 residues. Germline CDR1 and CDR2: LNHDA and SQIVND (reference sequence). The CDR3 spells CASSGGLAGDTSYNEQFF.

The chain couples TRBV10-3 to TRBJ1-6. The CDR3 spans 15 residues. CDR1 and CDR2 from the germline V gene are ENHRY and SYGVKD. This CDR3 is CAIGKQNSYNSPLHF.

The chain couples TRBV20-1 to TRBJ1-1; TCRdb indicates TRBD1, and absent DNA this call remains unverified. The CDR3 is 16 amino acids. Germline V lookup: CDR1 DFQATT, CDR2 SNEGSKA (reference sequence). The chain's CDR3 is CSASRAGTGVNTEAFF.

CDR3 amino acids: CASSLDGVVGYNEQFF. The chain links TRBV5-1 to TRBJ2-1. The germline V gene encodes CDR1 SGHRS and CDR2 YFSETQ. The CDR3 loop spans 16 amino acids.

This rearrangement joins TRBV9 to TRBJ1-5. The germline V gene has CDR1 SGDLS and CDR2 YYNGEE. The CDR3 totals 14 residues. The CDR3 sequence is CASSVGGPNQPQHF.

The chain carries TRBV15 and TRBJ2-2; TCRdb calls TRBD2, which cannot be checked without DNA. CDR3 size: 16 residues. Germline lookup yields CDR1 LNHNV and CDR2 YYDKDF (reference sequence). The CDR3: CATTAAGGLGTGELFF.

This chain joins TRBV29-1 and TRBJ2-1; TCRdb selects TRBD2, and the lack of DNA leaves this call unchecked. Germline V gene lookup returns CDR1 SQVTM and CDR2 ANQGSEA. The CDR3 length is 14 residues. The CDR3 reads CSVVKLAGYNEQFF.

CDR3: CASSQVIGTGNGYTF. The rearrangement joins TRBV3-1 to TRBJ1-2; TCRdb names TRBD1, which stays unverified in the absence of DNA. CDR1 LGHDT and CDR2 YNNKEL come from the germline V gene (reference sequence). There are 15 residues in the CDR3.

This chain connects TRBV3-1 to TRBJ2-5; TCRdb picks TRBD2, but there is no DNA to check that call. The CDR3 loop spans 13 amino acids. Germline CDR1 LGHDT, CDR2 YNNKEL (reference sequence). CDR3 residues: CASSQDITDYQYF.

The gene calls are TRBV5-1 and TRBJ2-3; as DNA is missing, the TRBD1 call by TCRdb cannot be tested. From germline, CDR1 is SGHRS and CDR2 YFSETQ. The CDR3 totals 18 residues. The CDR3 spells CASSLGRTALTSTDTQYF.

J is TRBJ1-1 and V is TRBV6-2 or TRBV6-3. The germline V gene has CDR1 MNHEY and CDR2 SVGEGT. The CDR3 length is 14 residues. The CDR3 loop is CASSYPVRRTEAFF.

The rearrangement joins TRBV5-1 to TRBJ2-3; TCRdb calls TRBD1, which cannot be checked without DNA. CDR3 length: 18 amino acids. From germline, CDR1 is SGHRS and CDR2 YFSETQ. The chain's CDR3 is CASSLMKPGVISTDTQYF.

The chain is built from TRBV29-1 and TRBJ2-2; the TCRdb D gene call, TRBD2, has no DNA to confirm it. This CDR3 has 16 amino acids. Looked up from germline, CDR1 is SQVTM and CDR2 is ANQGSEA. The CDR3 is CSGAGTSGGPTGELFF.

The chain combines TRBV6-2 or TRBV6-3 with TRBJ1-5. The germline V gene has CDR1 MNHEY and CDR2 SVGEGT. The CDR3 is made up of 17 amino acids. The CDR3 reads CASSYSRAGIDNQPQHF.

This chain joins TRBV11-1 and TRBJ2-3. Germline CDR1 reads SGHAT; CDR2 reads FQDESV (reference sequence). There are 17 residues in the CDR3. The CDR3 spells CASSLIPHRITTDTQYF.

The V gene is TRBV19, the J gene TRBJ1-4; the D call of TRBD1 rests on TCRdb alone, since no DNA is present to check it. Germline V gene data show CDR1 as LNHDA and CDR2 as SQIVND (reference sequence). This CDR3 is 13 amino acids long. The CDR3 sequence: CASGEQWGPKLFF.